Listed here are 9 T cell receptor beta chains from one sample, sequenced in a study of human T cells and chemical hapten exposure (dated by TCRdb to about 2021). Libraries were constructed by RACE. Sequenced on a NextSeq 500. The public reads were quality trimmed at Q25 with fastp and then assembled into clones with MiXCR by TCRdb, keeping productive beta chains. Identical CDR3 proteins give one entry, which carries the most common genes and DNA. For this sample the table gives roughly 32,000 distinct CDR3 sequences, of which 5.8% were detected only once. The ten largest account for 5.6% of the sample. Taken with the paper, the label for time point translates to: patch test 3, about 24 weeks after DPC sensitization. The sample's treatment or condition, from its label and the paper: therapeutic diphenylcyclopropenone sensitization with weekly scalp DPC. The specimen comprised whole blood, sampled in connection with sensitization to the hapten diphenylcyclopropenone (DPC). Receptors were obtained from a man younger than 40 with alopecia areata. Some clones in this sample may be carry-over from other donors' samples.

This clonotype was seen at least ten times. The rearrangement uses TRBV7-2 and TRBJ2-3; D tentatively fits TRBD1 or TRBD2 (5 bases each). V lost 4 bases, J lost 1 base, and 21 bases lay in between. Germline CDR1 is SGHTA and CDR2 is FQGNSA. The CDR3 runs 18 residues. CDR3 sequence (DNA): TGTGCCAGCAGCTCCTCCTGGGGCGGAGGTAGTGGCACAGATACGCAGTATTTT. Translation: CASSSSWGGGSGTDTQYF.

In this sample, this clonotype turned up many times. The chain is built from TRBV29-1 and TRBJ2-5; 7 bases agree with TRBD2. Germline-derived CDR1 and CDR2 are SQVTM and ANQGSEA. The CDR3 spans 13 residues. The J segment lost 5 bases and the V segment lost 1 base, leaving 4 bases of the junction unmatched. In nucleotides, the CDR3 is TGCAGCGTTGAAGTGGAGGGAGGGGAGACCCAGTACTTC. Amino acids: CSVEVEGGETQYF. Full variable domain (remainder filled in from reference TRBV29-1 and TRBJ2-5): SAVISQKPSRDICQRGTSLTIQCQVDSQVTMMFWYRQQPGQSLTLIATANQGSEATYESGFVIDKFPISRPNLTFSTLTVSNMSPEDSSIYLCSVEVEGGETQYFGPGTRLLVL.

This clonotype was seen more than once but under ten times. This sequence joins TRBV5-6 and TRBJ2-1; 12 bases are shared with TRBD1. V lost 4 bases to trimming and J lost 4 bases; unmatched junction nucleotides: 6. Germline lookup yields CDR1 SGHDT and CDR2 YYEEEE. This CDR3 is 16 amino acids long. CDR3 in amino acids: CASSPGTGGDYNEQFF. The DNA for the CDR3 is TGTGCCAGCAGCCCGGGGACAGGGGGCGATTACAATGAGCAGTTCTTC. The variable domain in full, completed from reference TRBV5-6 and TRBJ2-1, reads DAGVTQSPTHLIKTRGQQVTLRCSPKSGHDTVSWYQQALGQGPQFIFQYYEEEERQRGNFPDRFSGHQFPNYSSELNVNALLLGDSALYLCASSPGTGGDYNEQFFGPGTRLTVL.

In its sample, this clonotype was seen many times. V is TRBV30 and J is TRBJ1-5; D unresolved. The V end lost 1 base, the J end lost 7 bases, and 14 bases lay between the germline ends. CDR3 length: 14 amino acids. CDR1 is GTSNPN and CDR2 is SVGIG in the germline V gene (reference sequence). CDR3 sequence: CAWSAGGIRQPQHF. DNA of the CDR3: TGTGCCTGGAGTGCGGGAGGAATTCGGCAGCCCCAGCATTTT. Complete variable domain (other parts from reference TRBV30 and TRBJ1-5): SQTIHQWPATLVQPVGSPLSLECTVEGTSNPNLYWYRQAAGRGLQLLFYSVGIGQISSEVPQNLSASRPQDRQFILSSKKLLLSDSGFYLCAWSAGGIRQPQHFGDGTRLSIL.

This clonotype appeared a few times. The CDR3 region is CASSLEGDFLHF. As DNA, the CDR3 is TGTGCCAGCAGTCTCGAGGGCGATTTCCTCCACTTT. The chain is built from TRBV27 and TRBJ1-6, with D uncertain. Germline CDR1 MNHEY, CDR2 SMNVEV (reference sequence). The CDR3 is 12 residues long. Trimming left V 5 bases short and J 15 bases short, with 14 bases between.

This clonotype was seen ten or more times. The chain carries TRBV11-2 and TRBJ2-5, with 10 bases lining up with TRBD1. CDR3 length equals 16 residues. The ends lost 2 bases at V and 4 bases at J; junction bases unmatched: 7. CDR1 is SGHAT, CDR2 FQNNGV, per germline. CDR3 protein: CASSLWGTGVGETQYF. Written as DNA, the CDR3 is TGTGCCAGCAGCTTATGGGGGACAGGGGTTGGAGAGACCCAGTACTTC.

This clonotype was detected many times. For the CDR3, the DNA is TGTGCCAGCAGTGACGGCAGGAACTATGGCTACACCTTC. Translation gives CASSDGRNYGYTF. This chain uses TRBV2 with TRBJ1-2; D call uncertain. V shed 3 bases and J shed 2 bases, with 7 bases lying between them. The CDR3 extends over 13 amino acids. The germline V gene encodes CDR1 SNHLY and CDR2 FYNNEI.

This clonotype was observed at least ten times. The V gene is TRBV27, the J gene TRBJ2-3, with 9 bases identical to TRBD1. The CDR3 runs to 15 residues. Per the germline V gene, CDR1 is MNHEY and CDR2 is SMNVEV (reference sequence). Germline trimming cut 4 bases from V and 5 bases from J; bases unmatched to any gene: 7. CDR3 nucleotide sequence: TGTGCCAGCAGTTCAGGGGACAGGGAAATAGATACGCAGTATTTT. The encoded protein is CASSSGDREIDTQYF.

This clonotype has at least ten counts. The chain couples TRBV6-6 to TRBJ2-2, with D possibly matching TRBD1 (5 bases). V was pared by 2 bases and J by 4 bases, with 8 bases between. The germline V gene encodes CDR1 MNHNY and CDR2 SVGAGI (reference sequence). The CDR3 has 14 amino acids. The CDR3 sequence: CASSYGALTGELFF. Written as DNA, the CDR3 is TGTGCCAGCAGTTACGGGGCCCTCACCGGGGAGCTGTTTTTT.